The sequence of this T cell receptor (beta chain) was determined in a study of T cells in Graves' hyperthyroidism and ophthalmopathy. Broader study findings: The model made its ophthalmopathy prediction, and onset followed a median about 5.9 months later. Separation of ophthalmopathy from stable hyperthyroidism was achieved by a 13 V-J model. Most expanded thyroid clonotypes above 0.001 also appeared in blood.

This clonotype was seen repeatedly, ten times or more. Its cognate antigen is unknown. Clinicians diagnosed patients from clinical symptoms, serum thyroxine and TRAb, thyroid ultrasound and orbital computed tomography. Amplification yielded TCR beta CDR3 regions, with RNA transcripts as the source. Researchers ran a first-round RT-PCR on the TCR CDR3 using the HTBI primer set. TCRdb re-called the multiplex PCR reads through MiXCR, storing one row per CDR3 protein. Of about 420,000 distinct CDR3 sequences listed, roughly an eighth are singletons. Source material: blood. The receptor was derived from a woman between 18 and 30 years old with Graves' hyperthyroidism.

In DNA form, the CDR3 reads TGCAGTGCTAGTGGGCCGGGACTAGCGGGTAACTACAATGAGCAGTTCTTC. It yields the protein CSASGPGLAGNYNEQFF. V and J are TRBV20-1 and TRBJ2-1, with 12 bases matching TRBD2. With 3 bases clipped from V and 3 bases from J, the junction kept 9 bases outside the gene matches. The CDR3 has 17 residues. CDR1 and CDR2 (germline): DFQATT, SNEGSKA (reference sequence).